This T cell receptor (beta chain) was sequenced in a study of cytomegalovirus exposure and HLA in healthy donors. Study-level findings and limits: V- and J-gene trimming in TCR beta was tied to a missense DCLRE1C variant by an analysis performed later. A highly shared variant cluster was judged a likely technical artifact.

The PCR employed 60 Vbeta primers together with 13 Jbeta primers. Sequenced by immunoSEQ multiplex PCR; TCRdb stores in-frame clones only, minus some. This sample has approximately 120,000 clones; around 86% occur once, and the top ten carry around 2.2%. Germline lookup yields CDR1 SGHTA and CDR2 FQGNSA. The CDR3 spans 16 residues. Trimming pared 5 bases from V and 3 bases from J, leaving 17 bases between. As to this clone: Its specificity is not known.

The TCR sequence derives from a woman aged 25 to 39 in good health and CMV-seronegative. Sequencing used PBMCs. The chain recombines TRBV7-2 with TRBJ1-3, with D tentatively TRBD1 (5 bases). The DNA of the CDR3 is TGTGCCAGCAGCCGCAGGGACTCCCTCGGTGGAAACACCATATATTTT. It translates to CASSRRDSLGGNTIYF.